A single sample gave rise to the 18 T cell receptor beta chains below, sequenced in a study of cytomegalovirus exposure and HLA in healthy donors. Both 60 Vbeta primers and 13 Jbeta primers went into the PCR. Profiled with immunoSEQ multiplex PCR; TCRdb holds only in-frame clones, not every one. This sample yields over 100,000 clones, of which about 70% are seen a single time; nearly 0.9% belongs to the top ten. Sequenced input: PBMCs. The receptor source for this set is a woman aged 25-40 years in good health and CMV-seronegative.

Note on this clone: The junction departs from germline at one end; a sequencing error may be responsible. V usage is TRBV7-7 and J usage is TRBJ1-4; D might be TRBD1 (5 bases). CDR1 is SSHAT, CDR2 FNYEAQ, per germline (reference sequence). The CDR3 runs to 17 residues. The CDR3, as DNA: TGTGCTAGCAGCTTGGGGGGAAGCCCGCAAACTAATGAAAAACTGTTTTTT. Protein: CASSLGGSPQTNEKLFF.

V gene TRBV30 combines with J gene TRBJ2-5; D is possibly TRBD2 (5 bases). Germline assignment: CDR1 GTSNPN and CDR2 SVGIG (reference sequence). This CDR3 is 13 amino acids long. Trimming removed 0 bases from V and 7 bases from J, with 12 bases in between. The CDR3, as DNA: TGTGCCTGGAGTGTACTACTAGAGGGGACCCAGTACTTC. Residues: CAWSVLLEGTQYF.

The J gene is TRBJ1-3, the V gene TRBV18; possibly TRBD1 for D (5 bases). V lost 3 bases to trimming and J lost 0 bases, with 9 bases between them. This CDR3 has 15 residues. The germline gives CDR1 KGHSH, CDR2 LQKENI. Here the CDR3 DNA reads TGTGCCAGCTCACCGATAACAGGCTCTGGAAACACCATATATTTT. Residues: CASSPITGSGNTIYF.

This rearrangement joins TRBV5-1 to TRBJ1-2; D is uncertain. The CDR3 length is 15 residues. The germline V gene encodes CDR1 SGHRS and CDR2 YFSETQ. V lost 4 bases, J lost 4 bases, and 17 bases lay in between. CDR3 nucleotide sequence: TGCGCCAGCAGCCCACAAATAACAGTTACCTATGGCTACACCTTC. It is translated as CASSPQITVTYGYTF.

The rearrangement uses TRBV9 and TRBJ2-1, with 8 bases matching TRBD2. The V segment lost 3 bases and the J segment 3 bases; nucleotides outside the gene matches: 14. From germline, CDR1 is SGDLS and CDR2 YYNGEE. The CDR3 has 18 residues. Written as DNA, the CDR3 is TGTGCCAGCAGCGGAGGTACTAGCGGCTTAACTCTCTACAATGAGCAGTTCTTC. As protein: CASSGGTSGLTLYNEQFF. Drawing the rest from reference TRBV9 and TRBJ2-1, the complete variable domain is DSGVTQTPKHLITATGQRVTLRCSPRSGDLSVYWYQQSLDQGLQFLIQYYNGEERAKGNILERFSAQQFPDLHSELNLSSLELGDSALYFCASSGGTSGLTLYNEQFFGPGTRLTVL.

This clone was seen just once. The chain recombines TRBV5-1 with TRBJ1-1; 9 positions agree with TRBD1. Germline assignment: CDR1 SGHRS and CDR2 YFSETQ. The V segment lost 4 bases and the J segment 1 base; nucleotides outside the gene matches: 2. The CDR3 runs to 14 residues. The CDR3 is CASSTQGANTEAFF. For the CDR3, the DNA is TGCGCCAGCAGCACACAGGGGGCGAACACTGAAGCTTTCTTT.

Concerning this clone: The sample carries other DNA sequences with the same CDR3. The chain recombines TRBV7-2 with TRBJ1-1; D may be TRBD1 (5 bases). The CDR3 consists of 14 residues. The V and J ends lost 2 bases and 0 bases respectively, with 7 bases between them. CDR1 and CDR2 from the germline V gene are SGHTA and FQGNSA. CDR3 region: CASSLQGMNTEAFF. The CDR3 DNA reads as TGTGCCAGCAGCTTACAGGGAATGAACACTGAAGCTTTCTTT.

V gene TRBV10-1 combines with J gene TRBJ1-3, with TRBD1 matching over 8 bases. With V trimmed by 4 bases and J by 2 bases, 7 bases remained unmatched. Germline CDR1 and CDR2: WNHNN and SYGVQD (reference sequence). The CDR3 length is 16 residues. In DNA form, the CDR3 reads TGCGCCAGCAGTGGGACAGGGTGCGGGGCTGGAAACACCATATATTTT. Translated, it gives CASSGTGCGAGNTIYF.

V gene TRBV6-1 combines with J gene TRBJ1-2; 12 bases are shared with TRBD1. Looked up from germline, CDR1 is MNHNS and CDR2 is SASEGT. V lost 4 bases and J lost 4; bases outside the gene matches: 7. CDR3 length equals 16 residues. The DNA for the CDR3 is TGTGCCAGCAGTGGCGGGACAGGGGGCTCGAGCTATGGCTACACCTTC. Its translation: CASSGGTGGSSYGYTF.

This clone was counted once. The chain combines TRBV6-6 with TRBJ1-2; 7 nucleotides agree with TRBD1. Germline V gene data show CDR1 as MNHNY and CDR2 as SVGAGI (reference sequence). The length of the CDR3 is 16 residues. J was trimmed by 8 bases and V by 5 bases; bases with no gene match: 17. The CDR3 sequence is CASSGRRTGILRGYTF. The CDR3 DNA follows: TGTGCCAGCAGTGGCCGAAGGACAGGAATCCTTCGGGGCTACACCTTC.

This clone was found a few times. The J gene is TRBJ1-5, the V gene TRBV27; 8 bases fit TRBD1. The CDR3 has 14 residues. The junction had 7 bases not matched to a gene; V was cut back by 3 bases and J by 9 bases. Per germline, CDR1 MNHEY and CDR2 SMNVEV (reference sequence). This chain's CDR3 is CASSFVYRGTPQHF. The CDR3 DNA reads TGTGCCAGCAGTTTTGTGTACAGGGGGACGCCCCAGCATTTT.

The genes are TRBV5-1 and TRBJ1-1; TRBD1 might be the D (5 bases). The V end lost 4 bases, the J end lost 5 bases, and 18 bases lay between the germline ends. The germline CDR1 and CDR2 sequences are SGHRS and YFSETQ. This CDR3 is built from 15 residues. CDR3 nucleotide sequence: TGCGCCAGCAGCCCCGGGGGGGGTAAGAAAACTGAAGCTTTCTTT. Its protein is CASSPGGGKKTEAFF.

V usage is TRBV5-1 and J usage is TRBJ1-2, with D uncertain. The V end lost 4 bases, the J end lost 8 bases, and 9 bases lay between the germline ends. Per germline, CDR1 SGHRS and CDR2 YFSETQ. The CDR3 consists of 11 residues. CDR3 in amino acids: CASSGPGGYTF. The DNA of the CDR3 is TGCGCCAGCAGCGGCCCGGGGGGCTACACCTTC.

This chain links TRBV27 with TRBJ2-3, with TRBD1 matching over 7 bases. V shed 5 bases, J shed 3 bases, and the junction held 8 bases outside the gene matches. Germline loops: CDR1 MNHEY, CDR2 SMNVEV (reference sequence). This CDR3 region has 15 residues. CDR3 nucleotide sequence: TGTGCCAGCAGTCTGCTCGGGACAGCTACAGATACGCAGTATTTT. Encoded protein: CASSLLGTATDTQYF.

This chain joins TRBV4-2 and TRBJ1-1, with TRBD1 identical over 8 bases. V lost 4 bases and J lost 4; bases outside the gene matches: 8. The CDR3 length is 15 residues. Per germline, CDR1 LGHNA and CDR2 YNFKEQ. This CDR3 is CASSLTQGAGTEAFF. CDR3 bases: TGTGCCAGCAGCCTTACTCAGGGGGCAGGCACTGAAGCTTTCTTT.

The genes are TRBV5-1 and TRBJ1-3; tentatively, D is TRBD1 (6 bases). The CDR3 runs 16 residues. Germline CDR1 SGHRS, CDR2 YFSETQ. V lost 4 bases to trimming and J lost 4 bases, with 18 bases between them. The CDR3 coding sequence is TGCGCCAGCAGCCGTGGACAGCCATCCCTCGGAAACACCATATATTTT. This translates into CASSRGQPSLGNTIYF.

This chain links TRBV5-6 with TRBJ2-7; 10 bases are a match to TRBD1. Germline V gives CDR1 SGHDT, CDR2 YYEEEE. The CDR3 contains 17 residues. V was pared by 0 bases and J by 4 bases, with 10 bases of the junction left unmatched. The DNA of the CDR3 is TGTGCCAGCAGCTTGGAGTTTGGGGGGACAGGGGAGTACGAGCAGTACTTC. It is translated as CASSLEFGGTGEYEQYF.

The rearrangement uses TRBV2 and TRBJ2-3, with 10 bases fitting TRBD2. Germline lookup yields CDR1 SNHLY and CDR2 FYNNEI. This CDR3 region has 15 residues. After removal of 4 bases from V and 4 bases from J, the junction contained 5 bases not matched to a gene. The CDR3 DNA is TGTGCCAGCAGTGGGACTAGCGGTGTCCCAGATACGCAGTATTTT. This sequence encodes CASSGTSGVPDTQYF.